This T cell receptor (beta chain) was sequenced in a study of technical replicates of blood from a handful of donors. Assay: immunoSEQ multiplex PCR; the TCRdb copy retains only in-frame clones and omits some. The sample has about 76,000 clones, approximately 86% seen once. V shed 4 bases and J 3 bases; nucleotides not matched to a gene: 5. The CDR3 extends over 16 amino acids. The germline V gene encodes CDR1 MNHNS and CDR2 SASEGT. The chain couples TRBV6-1 to TRBJ2-1; TRBD2 matches at 11 bases. The sequence came from a human donor in good health. Some clones in this sample may be carry-over from other donors' samples. The sample taken for sequencing was PBMCs. CDR3 DNA: TGTGCCAGCAGTGTACTAGCGGGAGAAATCTACAATGAGCAGTTCTTC. The encoded protein is CASSVLAGEIYNEQFF.